This entry lists 25 T cell receptor beta chains sequenced from one sample in a study of T cell repertoires in cytomegalovirus infection. TCRdb re-analysed the reads in MiXCR, keeping a single row per CDR3 protein. This sample has 900,000 to 950,000 distinct CDR3 sequences, with around 32% found just once. For these TCRs, the target antigens are not known. The material was cultured CD8+ T cells from PBMCs, obtained from culture after CMV antigen stimulation. The receptor set was obtained from a human donor in good health (CMV status not recorded). Some clones in this sample may be carry-over from other donors' samples.

This clonotype was picked up many times. V and J are TRBV12-3 or TRBV12-4 and TRBJ2-5; possibly TRBD1 or TRBD2 for D (5 bases each). V lost 6 bases, J lost 5 bases, and 13 bases lay in between. This CDR3 contains 13 residues. In DNA, the CDR3 is TGTGCCAGCAGGGGGCCCGAGGGGGAGACCCAGTACTTC. It specifies CASRGPEGETQYF.

Only a few counts were recorded for this clonotype. The chain joins TRBV27 to TRBJ2-7; no definite D call. CDR3 length equals 11 residues. Germline assignment: CDR1 MNHEY and CDR2 SMNVEV (reference sequence). V shed 10 bases and J shed 2 bases, with 9 bases lying between them. CDR3 loop: CATSSAYEQYF. The CDR3 DNA follows: TGTGCCACCAGCTCGGCCTACGAGCAGTACTTC.

This clonotype was counted only a few times. The genes are TRBV7-9 and TRBJ2-2, with D perhaps TRBD2 (5 bases). CDR1 SEHNR and CDR2 FQNEAQ come from the germline V gene (reference sequence). Deletions cut 5 bases from V and 6 bases from J, with 19 bases between. The CDR3 is 16 residues long. This CDR3 is CASSPRTEKEAGELFF. The CDR3 region has the DNA TGTGCCAGCAGCCCGCGGACTGAAAAGGAAGCCGGGGAGCTGTTTTTT.

The chain combines TRBV12-3 or TRBV12-4 with TRBJ2-1, with D possibly being TRBD1 (6 bases). Trimming cost V 6 bases and J 4 bases, with 19 bases left between them. The CDR3 extends over 16 amino acids. Here the CDR3 reads CASRHSGQKEYNEQFF. The CDR3 bases are TGTGCCAGCAGACACTCGGGACAAAAGGAATACAATGAGCAGTTCTTC.

V usage is TRBV6-2 or TRBV6-3 and J usage is TRBJ2-1; no clear D. The CDR3 covers 12 residues. Germline CDR1 MNHEY, CDR2 SVGEGT. Trimming left V 3 bases short and J 10 bases short, with 10 bases between. CDR3 in amino acids: CASSYVPGEQFF. Written as DNA, the CDR3 is TGTGCCAGCAGTTATGTTCCCGGGGAGCAGTTCTTC.

The V and J genes are TRBV7-8 and TRBJ2-2; D may be TRBD1 (7 bases). Trimming pared 6 bases from V and 7 bases from J, leaving 15 bases between. Germline V gene sequence: CDR1 SGHVS, CDR2 FQNEAQ. This CDR3 is 14 amino acids long. CDR3: CASSPGGQGGELFF. In DNA, the CDR3 is TGTGCCAGCAGTCCAGGGGGGCAGGGCGGGGAGCTGTTTTTT.

The V call is TRBV6-6, the J call TRBJ2-2; unclear D gene. Germline V gene data show CDR1 as MNHNY and CDR2 as SVGAGI (reference sequence). Trimming removed 7 bases at V and 6 bases at J, with 12 bases between. This CDR3 comprises 13 residues. In nucleotides, the CDR3 is TGTGCCAGCACCAAAGGGTGGGCCGGGGAGCTGTTTTTT. Amino acid sequence: CASTKGWAGELFF.

The table lists this clonotype with a few counts. V and J are TRBV18 and TRBJ1-6; D gene unclear. Trimming pared 6 bases from V and 8 bases from J, leaving 14 bases between. This CDR3 spans 14 amino acids. The germline V gene has CDR1 KGHSH and CDR2 LQKENI. The CDR3 DNA sequence: TGTGCCAGCTCCCGACACCCCGCCGATTCACCCCTCCACTTT. Amino acid sequence: CASSRHPADSPLHF.

The rearrangement joins TRBV3-1 to TRBJ2-1; 7 bases agree with TRBD2. V shed 3 bases, J shed 6 bases, and the junction held 5 bases outside the gene matches. Germline V gene sequence: CDR1 LGHDT, CDR2 YNNKEL (reference sequence). This CDR3 comprises 14 residues. The CDR3: CASSHGDYINEQFF. CDR3 bases: TGTGCCAGCAGCCATGGGGACTACATCAATGAGCAGTTCTTC.

V gene TRBV7-9 combines with J gene TRBJ2-7; D is unresolved. Trimming shortened V by 4 bases and J by 1 base, and 11 bases separated the two germline ends. Germline V gene lookup returns CDR1 SEHNR and CDR2 FQNEAQ (reference sequence). This CDR3 has 14 amino acids. The CDR3 DNA is TGTGCCAGCAGCTCGGCGTCCCGATCCTACGAGCAGTACTTC. It is translated as CASSSASRSYEQYF.

J is TRBJ1-1 and V is TRBV7-9; D call uncertain. Germline V lookup: CDR1 SEHNR, CDR2 FQNEAQ (reference sequence). The CDR3 sequence is 11 residues long. The germline V and J ends were trimmed by 11 bases and 4 bases, with 11 bases remaining between them. The CDR3 region is CALQDGTEAFF. DNA for the CDR3: TGTGCCCTCCAGGACGGCACTGAAGCTTTCTTT.

This sequence joins TRBV19 and TRBJ1-1; D remains unclear. From germline, CDR1 is LNHDA and CDR2 SQIVND (reference sequence). Trimming removed 1 base at V and 4 bases at J, with 7 bases between. The CDR3 covers 13 residues. This CDR3 reads CASSIAASTEAFF. As DNA, the CDR3 is TGTGCCAGTAGTATAGCGGCGAGCACTGAAGCTTTCTTT.

The V call is TRBV7-6, the J call TRBJ2-7; D is undetermined. This CDR3 region has 12 residues. Germline V gene lookup returns CDR1 SGHVS and CDR2 FNYEAQ. Trimming pared 1 base from V and 7 bases from J, leaving 8 bases between. DNA for the CDR3: TGTGCCAGCAGCTTAGGGACGAGGGAGCAGTACGTC. It yields the protein CASSLGTREQYV.

This sequence joins TRBV28 and TRBJ2-7; D might be TRBD1 or TRBD2, each matching 5 bases. The CDR3 has 12 amino acids. CDR1 and CDR2 (germline): MDHEN, SYDVKM. CDR3 in DNA: TGTGCCAGCAGATCACCCGCCGGGCAGGGACACGTC. This encodes CASRSPAGQGHV.

This clonotype was recorded a few times. The chain employs TRBV9 and TRBJ2-3; TRBD2 agrees at 8 bases. This CDR3 spans 16 amino acids. The J segment lost 0 bases and the V segment lost 0 bases, leaving 3 bases of the junction unmatched. Germline-derived CDR1 and CDR2 are SGDLS and YYNGEE. As DNA, the CDR3 is TGTGCCAGCAGCGTAGATGCGGGGGGAAGCACAGATACGCAGTATTTT. Amino acids: CASSVDAGGSTDTQYF. The full variable domain, its missing parts supplied by reference TRBV9 and TRBJ2-3, is DSGVTQTPKHLITATGQRVTLRCSPRSGDLSVYWYQQSLDQGLQFLIQYYNGEERAKGNILERFSAQQFPDLHSELNLSSLELGDSALYFCASSVDAGGSTDTQYFGPGTRLTVL.

This chain joins TRBV5-4 and TRBJ1-1; no firm D call. Per the germline V gene, CDR1 is SGHNT and CDR2 is YYREEE (reference sequence). V was cut by 1 base and J by 1 base, with 11 bases left in between. The CDR3 runs to 15 residues. CDR3 coding DNA: TGTGCCAGCAGCTTGCTGTTGAACGCGAACACTGAAGCTTTCTTT. Its protein is CASSLLLNANTEAFF.

This clonotype was picked up a small number of times. The rearrangement joins TRBV10-3 to TRBJ2-5; D might be TRBD1 (5 bases). The CDR3 has 15 residues. Trimming left V 3 bases short and J 5 bases short, with 16 bases between. Per the germline V gene, CDR1 is ENHRY and CDR2 is SYGVKD. CDR3 sequence reads: CAISDWARDRETQYF. The CDR3 DNA reads TGTGCCATCAGTGATTGGGCCAGGGATAGGGAGACCCAGTACTTC.

This clonotype has more than one count but fewer than ten. The chain links TRBV4-3 to TRBJ1-5; D remains ambiguous. CDR1 is LGHNA and CDR2 is YSLEER in the germline V gene. The CDR3 length is 17 residues. V dropped 0 bases and J dropped 2 bases, with 14 bases sitting between them. This chain's CDR3 is CASSQDLAWGGNQPQHF. The CDR3 nucleotides read TGCGCCAGCAGCCAAGATCTAGCGTGGGGAGGCAATCAGCCCCAGCATTTT.

In this sample, this clonotype turned up a few times. The chain combines TRBV4-2 with TRBJ2-5; D is uncertain. Germline lookup yields CDR1 LGHNA and CDR2 YNFKEQ. The V and J ends lost 3 bases and 5 bases respectively, with 10 bases between them. The CDR3 runs to 13 residues. The CDR3 loop is CASSQTEGETQYF. CDR3 in DNA: TGTGCCAGCAGCCAGACGGAAGGGGAGACCCAGTACTTC.

V usage is TRBV27 and J usage is TRBJ2-1; D not resolved. Deletions cut 7 bases from V and 9 bases from J, with 10 bases between. The germline CDR1 and CDR2 sequences are MNHEY and SMNVEV (reference sequence). This CDR3 spans 11 amino acids. The CDR3 nucleotides are TGTGCCAGCATGAAGGGTCGTGAGCAGTTCTTC. It encodes CASMKGREQFF.

In this sample, this clonotype turned up a few times. The chain carries TRBV27 and TRBJ2-3; TRBD2 might be the D (5 bases). This CDR3 has 14 residues. From germline, CDR1 is MNHEY and CDR2 SMNVEV (reference sequence). V was trimmed by 3 bases and J by 2 bases, leaving 9 bases between them. CDR3 DNA: TGTGCCAGCAGTTTTAGCGTAACCACAGATACGCAGTATTTT. This translates into CASSFSVTTDTQYF.

The chain employs TRBV7-6 and TRBJ2-1, with 8 bases matching TRBD2. The V gene end was trimmed by 4 bases and the J gene end by 3 bases; junction bases not matched to a gene: 11. The CDR3 sequence is 17 residues long. Germline assignment: CDR1 SGHVS and CDR2 FNYEAQ. The CDR3 is CASSSYQSGLVYNEQFF. Here the CDR3 DNA reads TGTGCCAGCAGCTCTTACCAATCGGGACTAGTCTACAATGAGCAGTTCTTC.

This chain links TRBV11-2 with TRBJ1-2, with D uncertain. V dropped 5 bases and J dropped 5 bases, with 30 bases sitting between them. The CDR3 totals 19 residues. The germline V gene has CDR1 SGHAT and CDR2 FQNNGV. The CDR3 reads CASSRRHSRIPPPDYGYTF. CDR3 sequence (DNA): TGTGCCAGCAGCCGCAGACACTCTCGGATCCCTCCTCCGGATTATGGCTACACCTTC.

The chain has TRBV19 and TRBJ1-5; maybe TRBD1 (5 bases). V was trimmed by 1 base and J by 5 bases, leaving 21 bases between them. This CDR3 is built from 18 residues. CDR1 is LNHDA, CDR2 SQIVND, per germline (reference sequence). The CDR3 nucleotides read TGTGCCAGTAGTATAGGATACTTTGACAGAAGTAACGATCAGCCCCAGCATTTT. This codes for CASSIGYFDRSNDQPQHF.

This clonotype was found a few times. The chain uses TRBV7-9 and TRBJ1-3; weak D call: TRBD1 (5 bases). V was pared by 4 bases and J by 0 bases, with 10 bases between. Looked up from germline, CDR1 is SEHNR and CDR2 is FQNEAQ (reference sequence). CDR3 length: 15 residues. The CDR3 protein is CASSSQVLSGNTIYF. CDR3 nucleotide sequence: TGTGCCAGCAGCTCACAGGTACTCTCTGGAAACACCATATATTTT. Variable domain in full (rest from reference TRBV7-9 and TRBJ1-3): DTGVSQNPRHKITKRGQNVTFRCDPISEHNRLYWYRQTLGQGPEFLTYFQNEAQLEKSRLLSDRFSAERPKGSFSTLEIQRTEQGDSAMYLCASSSQVLSGNTIYFGEGSWLTVV.